This T cell receptor beta chain was captured in a study of OX40 agonist ivuxolimab in advanced cancers. This clone was detected only once. Here immunoSEQ multiplex PCR was the method, and the copy in TCRdb shows in-frame clones only, minus some. The table lists 15,000 to 16,000 clones, 80% to 90% of them singletons. Sample: CD4+ or CD8+ T cells sorted from blood, taken in a trial of the OX40 agonist ivuxolimab. The TCR sequence derives from an adult with an advanced solid tumor such as melanoma, head and neck, liver or kidney cancer.

The CDR3 here is CASSQGGGRETQYF. The CDR3 DNA is TGCGCCAGCAGCCAAGGGGGGGGTAGGGAGACCCAGTACTTC. The genes are TRBV4-3 and TRBJ2-5; 7 bases match TRBD2. The V and J ends lost 1 base and 5 bases, in that order; junction bases with no gene match: 4. In germline, CDR1 is LGHNA, CDR2 YSLEER. The CDR3 totals 14 residues.